This T cell receptor beta chain was sequenced during a study of regulatory T cells in long-lasting Graves disease. The study's findings and limits: Reduced TCR diversity was observed in persistent Graves' patients versus newly diagnosed patients.

V was clipped by 5 bases and J by 3 bases, with 17 bases between them. The germline V gene has CDR1 SNHLY and CDR2 FYNNEI. The CDR3 loop spans 16 amino acids. CDR3 regions were amplified by Arm-PCR using iRepertoire HTBI primers to build TCR beta libraries. TCRdb used MiXCR to reprocess the multiplex PCR reads, holding one entry per CDR3 protein. The sample lists approximately 400,000 distinct CDR3 sequences, about 15% occurring once. Specified time point: newly diagnosed GD, antithyroid drugs for less than 3 months. From RNA extracted from PBMCs, the TCR library was made. This clonotype was detected ten times or more. The antigen is unknown. The same sample was also studied in work on T cells in Graves' hyperthyroidism and ophthalmopathy.

The V call is TRBV2, the J call TRBJ2-4; D might be TRBD1 or TRBD2, each matching 6 bases. The sequencing here drew on peripheral blood mononuclear cells (PBMCs), taken at new diagnosis, from a patient treated with antithyroid drugs. The receptor was isolated from a middle-aged woman with Graves disease. In nucleotides, the CDR3 is TGTGCCAGCAGTACACAGGGAGGTCGTGACAAAAACATTCAGTACTTC. Its protein is CASSTQGGRDKNIQYF.